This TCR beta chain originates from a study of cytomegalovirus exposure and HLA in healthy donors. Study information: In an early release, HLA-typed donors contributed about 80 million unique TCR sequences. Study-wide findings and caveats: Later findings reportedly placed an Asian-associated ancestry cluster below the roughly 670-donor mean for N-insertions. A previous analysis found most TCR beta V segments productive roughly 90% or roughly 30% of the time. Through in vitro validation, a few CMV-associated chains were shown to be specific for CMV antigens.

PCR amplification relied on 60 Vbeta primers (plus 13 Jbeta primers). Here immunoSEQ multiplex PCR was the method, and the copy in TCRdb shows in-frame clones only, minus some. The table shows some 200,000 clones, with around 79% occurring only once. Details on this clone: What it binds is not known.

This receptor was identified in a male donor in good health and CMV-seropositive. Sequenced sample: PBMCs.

The CDR3 region has the DNA TGTGCCAGCAGCTTAGAATCCGGTAGCTTCGGGGAGCTGTTTTTT. The encoded protein is CASSLESGSFGELFF. The rearrangement uses TRBV11-2 and TRBJ2-2; D remains unclear. The germline CDR1 and CDR2 sequences are SGHAT and FQNNGV. The CDR3 length is 15 residues. Trimming removed 0 bases from V and 7 bases from J, with 12 bases in between.